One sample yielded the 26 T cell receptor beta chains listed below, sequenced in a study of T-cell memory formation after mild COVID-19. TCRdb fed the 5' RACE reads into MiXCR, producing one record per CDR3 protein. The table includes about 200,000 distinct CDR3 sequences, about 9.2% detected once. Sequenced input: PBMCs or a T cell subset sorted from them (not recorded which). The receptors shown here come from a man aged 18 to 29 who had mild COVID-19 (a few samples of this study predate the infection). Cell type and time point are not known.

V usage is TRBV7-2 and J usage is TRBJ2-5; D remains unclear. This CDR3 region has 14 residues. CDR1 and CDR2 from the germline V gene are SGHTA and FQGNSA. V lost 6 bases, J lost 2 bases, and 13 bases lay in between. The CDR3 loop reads CASSNRASQETQYF. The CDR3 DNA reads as TGTGCCAGCAGTAATAGAGCCTCGCAAGAGACCCAGTACTTC.

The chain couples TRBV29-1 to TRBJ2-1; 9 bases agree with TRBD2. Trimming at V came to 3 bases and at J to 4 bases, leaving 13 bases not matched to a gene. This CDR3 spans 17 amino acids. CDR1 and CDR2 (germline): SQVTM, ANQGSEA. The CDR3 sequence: CSVELPGGLAKYNEQFF. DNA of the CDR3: TGCAGCGTTGAGCTCCCCGGGGGACTAGCCAAATACAATGAGCAGTTCTTC.

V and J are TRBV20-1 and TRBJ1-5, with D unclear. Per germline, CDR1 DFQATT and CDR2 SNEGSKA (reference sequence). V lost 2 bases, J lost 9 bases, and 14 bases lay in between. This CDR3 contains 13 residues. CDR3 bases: TGCAGTGCTAGACCTCTGAGTGAGGGGCCCCAGCATTTT. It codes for CSARPLSEGPQHF.

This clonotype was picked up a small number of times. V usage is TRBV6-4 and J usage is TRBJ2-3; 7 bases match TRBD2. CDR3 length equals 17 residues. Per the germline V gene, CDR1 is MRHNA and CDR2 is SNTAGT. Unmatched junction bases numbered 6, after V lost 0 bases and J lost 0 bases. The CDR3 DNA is TGTGCCAGCAGTGACTCGATTACGGGGGGAAGCACAGATACGCAGTATTTT. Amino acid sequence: CASSDSITGGSTDTQYF.

CDR3 residues: CASSHIGTGNQPQHF. The CDR3, as DNA: TGTGCCAGCAGCCATATAGGGACAGGGAATCAGCCCCAGCATTTT. The rearrangement uses TRBV3-2 and TRBJ1-5; TRBD1 is taken as the D call from the table, unchecked against the DNA. TRBV3-2 is labeled a pseudogene. The CDR3 is made up of 15 amino acids.

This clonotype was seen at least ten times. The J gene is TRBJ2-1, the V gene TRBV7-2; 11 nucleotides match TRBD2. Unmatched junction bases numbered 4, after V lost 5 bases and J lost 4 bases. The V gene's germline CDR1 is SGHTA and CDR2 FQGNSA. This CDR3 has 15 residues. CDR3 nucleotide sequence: TGTGCCAGCAGCAAGACTAGCGGGGCTTACAATGAGCAGTTCTTC. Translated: CASSKTSGAYNEQFF.

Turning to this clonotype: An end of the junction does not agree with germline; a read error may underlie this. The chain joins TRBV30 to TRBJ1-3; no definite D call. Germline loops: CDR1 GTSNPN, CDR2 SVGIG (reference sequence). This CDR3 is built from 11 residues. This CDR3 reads CARRFGNTIYF. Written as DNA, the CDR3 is TGTGCCAGGAGGTTCGGAAACACCATATATTTT.

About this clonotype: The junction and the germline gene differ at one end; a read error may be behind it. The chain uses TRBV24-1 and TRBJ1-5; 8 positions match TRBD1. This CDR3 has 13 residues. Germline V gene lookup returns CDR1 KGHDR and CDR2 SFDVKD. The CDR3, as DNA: TGTGCCACCCAGGGGGCGAGCAATCAGCCCCAGAATTTT. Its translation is CATQGASNQPQNF.

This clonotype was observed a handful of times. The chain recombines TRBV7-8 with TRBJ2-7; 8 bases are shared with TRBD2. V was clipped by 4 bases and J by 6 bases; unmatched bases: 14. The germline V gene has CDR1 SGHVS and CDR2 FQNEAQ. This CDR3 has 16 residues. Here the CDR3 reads CASSSGGAGIQREQYV. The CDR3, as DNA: TGTGCCAGCAGCTCCGGGGGGGCAGGGATCCAACGCGAGCAGTACGTC.

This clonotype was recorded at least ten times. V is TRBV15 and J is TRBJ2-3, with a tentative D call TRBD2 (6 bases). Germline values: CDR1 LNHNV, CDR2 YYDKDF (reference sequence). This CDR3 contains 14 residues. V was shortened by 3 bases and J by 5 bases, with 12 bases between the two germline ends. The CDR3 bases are TGTGCCACCAGCAGGACTAGTTGGGGAGATACGCAGTATTTT. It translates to CATSRTSWGDTQYF.

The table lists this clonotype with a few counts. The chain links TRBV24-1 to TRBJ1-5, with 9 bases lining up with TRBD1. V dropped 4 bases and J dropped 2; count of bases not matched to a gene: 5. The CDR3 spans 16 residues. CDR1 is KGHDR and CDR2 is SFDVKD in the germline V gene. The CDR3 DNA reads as TGTGCCACCAGTGACCCACGGACAGGGGGCAATCAGCCCCAGCATTTT. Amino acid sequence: CATSDPRTGGNQPQHF.

The CDR3 reads CASSVARGRYVNEQFF. DNA for the CDR3: TGTGCCAGCAGCGTAGCTCGTGGTAGATACGTAAATGAGCAGTTCTTC. The V call is TRBV9, the J call TRBJ2-1, with D unresolved. CDR1 is SGDLS, CDR2 YYNGEE, per germline. The CDR3 sequence is 16 residues long. V lost 0 bases to trimming and J lost 7 bases, with 17 bases between them.

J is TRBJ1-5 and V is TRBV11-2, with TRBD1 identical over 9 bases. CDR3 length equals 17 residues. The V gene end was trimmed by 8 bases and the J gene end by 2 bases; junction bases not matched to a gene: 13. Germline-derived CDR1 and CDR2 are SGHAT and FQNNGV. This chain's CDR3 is CASSRGQGSSGNQPQHF. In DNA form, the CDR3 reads TGTGCCAGCTCCAGGGGACAGGGAAGCAGTGGCAATCAGCCCCAGCATTTT.

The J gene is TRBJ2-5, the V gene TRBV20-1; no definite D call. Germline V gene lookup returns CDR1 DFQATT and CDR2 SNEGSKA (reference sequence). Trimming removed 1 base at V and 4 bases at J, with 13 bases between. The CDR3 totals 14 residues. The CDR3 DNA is TGCAGTGCTAGAGGTTCCTCCCTGGGAGAGACCCAGTACTTC. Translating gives CSARGSSLGETQYF.

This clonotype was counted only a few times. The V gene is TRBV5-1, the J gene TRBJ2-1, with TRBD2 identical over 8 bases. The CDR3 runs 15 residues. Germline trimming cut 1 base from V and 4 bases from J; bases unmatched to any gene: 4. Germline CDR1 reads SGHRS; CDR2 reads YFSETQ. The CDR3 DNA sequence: TGCGCCAGCAGCTTGCGGGGGGGATGGTACAATGAGCAGTTCTTC. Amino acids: CASSLRGGWYNEQFF.

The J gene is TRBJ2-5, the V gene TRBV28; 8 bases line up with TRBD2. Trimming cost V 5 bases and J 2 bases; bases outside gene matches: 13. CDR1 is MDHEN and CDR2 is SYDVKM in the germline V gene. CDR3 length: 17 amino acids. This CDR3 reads CASSQLSRAGGQETQYF. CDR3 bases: TGTGCCAGCAGTCAGCTCTCAAGGGCGGGGGGTCAAGAGACCCAGTACTTC.

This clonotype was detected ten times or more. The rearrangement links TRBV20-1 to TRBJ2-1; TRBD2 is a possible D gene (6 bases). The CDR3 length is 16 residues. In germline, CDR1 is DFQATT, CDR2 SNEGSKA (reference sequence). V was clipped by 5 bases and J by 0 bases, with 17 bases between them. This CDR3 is CSALDSGLPSYNEQFF. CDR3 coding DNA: TGCAGTGCTTTAGATTCGGGACTCCCCTCCTACAATGAGCAGTTCTTC.

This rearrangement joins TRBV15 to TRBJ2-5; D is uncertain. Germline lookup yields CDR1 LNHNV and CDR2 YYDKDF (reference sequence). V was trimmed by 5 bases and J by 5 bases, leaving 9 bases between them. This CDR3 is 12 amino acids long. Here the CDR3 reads CATSLMRETQYF. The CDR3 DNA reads TGTGCCACCAGCCTTATGAGGGAGACCCAGTACTTC.

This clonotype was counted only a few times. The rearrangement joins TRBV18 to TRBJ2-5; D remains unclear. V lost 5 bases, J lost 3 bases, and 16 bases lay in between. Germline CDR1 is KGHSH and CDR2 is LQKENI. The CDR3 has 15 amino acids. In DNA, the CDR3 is TGTGCCAGCTCATCCTACTCTAGTACTGAAGAGACCCAGTACTTC. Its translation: CASSSYSSTEETQYF.

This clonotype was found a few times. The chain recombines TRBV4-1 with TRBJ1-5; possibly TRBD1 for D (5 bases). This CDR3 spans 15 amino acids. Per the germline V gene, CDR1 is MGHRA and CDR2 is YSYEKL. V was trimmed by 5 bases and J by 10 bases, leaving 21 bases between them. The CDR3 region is CASSGRGEGIGPQHF. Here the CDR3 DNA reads TGCGCCAGCAGCGGGCGAGGGGAAGGGATTGGTCCCCAGCATTTT.

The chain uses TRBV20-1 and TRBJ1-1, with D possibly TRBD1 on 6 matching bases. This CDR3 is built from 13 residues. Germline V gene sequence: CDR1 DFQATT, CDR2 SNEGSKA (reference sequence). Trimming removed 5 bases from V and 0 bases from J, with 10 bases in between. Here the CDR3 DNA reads TGCAGTGCTTCACAGGGCATGAACACTGAAGCTTTCTTT. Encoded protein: CSASQGMNTEAFF.

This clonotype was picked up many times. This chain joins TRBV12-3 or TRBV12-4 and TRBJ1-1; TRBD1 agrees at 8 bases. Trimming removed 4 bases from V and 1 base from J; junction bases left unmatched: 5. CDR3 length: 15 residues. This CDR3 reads CASSSQGAGNTEAFF. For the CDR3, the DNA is TGTGCCAGCAGTTCGCAGGGGGCCGGGAACACTGAAGCTTTCTTT.

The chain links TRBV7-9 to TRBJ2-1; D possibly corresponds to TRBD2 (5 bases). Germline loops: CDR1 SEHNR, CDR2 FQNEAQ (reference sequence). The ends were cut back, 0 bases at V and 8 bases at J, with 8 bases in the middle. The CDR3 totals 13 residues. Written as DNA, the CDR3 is TGTGCCAGCAGCTTAGCGAGGGCCCATGAGCAGTTCTTC. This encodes CASSLARAHEQFF.

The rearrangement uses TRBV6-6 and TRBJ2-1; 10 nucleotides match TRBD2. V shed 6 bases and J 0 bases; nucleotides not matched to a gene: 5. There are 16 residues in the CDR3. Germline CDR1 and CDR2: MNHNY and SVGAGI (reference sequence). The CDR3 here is CASRKIAGGSYNEQFF. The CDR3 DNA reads TGTGCCAGCAGGAAAATAGCGGGGGGCTCCTACAATGAGCAGTTCTTC.

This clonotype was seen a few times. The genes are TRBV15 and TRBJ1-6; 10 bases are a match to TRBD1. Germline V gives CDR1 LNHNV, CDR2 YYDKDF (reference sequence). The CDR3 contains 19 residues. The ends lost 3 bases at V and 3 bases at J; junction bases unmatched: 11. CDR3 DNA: TGTGCCACCAGCAGTGACCGGGACAGGGGATGGAACTATAATTCACCCCTCCACTTT. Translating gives CATSSDRDRGWNYNSPLHF.

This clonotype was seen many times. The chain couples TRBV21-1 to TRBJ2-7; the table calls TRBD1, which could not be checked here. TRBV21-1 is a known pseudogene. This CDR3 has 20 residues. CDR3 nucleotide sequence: TGTGCCAGCACCCTTAAAGGTCTGCGAGATCGGGACAGGGCTCTCTACGAGCAGTACGTC. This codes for CASTLKGLRDRDRALYEQYV.